A single sample gave rise to the 14 T cell receptor beta chains below, sequenced in a study of blood T cell repertoires in COVID-19. Measured with immunoSEQ multiplex PCR; TCRdb has only the in-frame clones, and not every one. The sample includes approximately 220,000 clones, 84% of them seen just once. Input material: PBMCs or T cells enriched from blood (not recorded which). The source of these receptors is a woman aged 40 to 50 who had recovered from COVID-19.

V is TRBV2 and J is TRBJ1-5; 9 nucleotides agree with TRBD1. V shed 6 bases and J 4 bases; nucleotides not matched to a gene: 4. This CDR3 spans 14 amino acids. CDR1 and CDR2 (germline): SNHLY, FYNNEI. This chain's CDR3 is CASRADRGNQPQHF. The CDR3 coding sequence is TGTGCCAGCAGGGCGGACAGGGGTAATCAGCCCCAGCATTTT.

The rearrangement uses TRBV28 and TRBJ2-7, with TRBD1 identical over 12 bases. The CDR3 spans 14 residues. In germline, CDR1 is MDHEN, CDR2 SYDVKM. V trimming: 6 bases; J trimming: 4 bases; junction bases outside the gene matches: 4. The CDR3: CASSPGQGAYEQYF. The CDR3 coding sequence is TGTGCCAGCAGCCCGGGACAGGGGGCGTACGAGCAGTACTTC.

This rearrangement joins TRBV6-2 or TRBV6-3 to TRBJ1-2, with D unclear. The germline V gene has CDR1 MNHEY and CDR2 SVGEGT. The V end was cut by 2 bases, the J end by 0 bases, with 4 bases between. The length of the CDR3 is 13 residues. The CDR3 loop reads CASSYGPNYGYTF. In nucleotides, the CDR3 is TGTGCCAGCAGTTACGGCCCTAACTATGGCTACACCTTC.

The rearrangement uses TRBV19 and TRBJ1-5; 8 bases are shared with TRBD1. The germline V gene encodes CDR1 LNHDA and CDR2 SQIVND (reference sequence). Trimming took 6 bases from V and 7 from J; bases not matched to a gene: 11. This CDR3 is built from 15 residues. CDR3 in DNA: TGTGCCAGTAGGGGCCCCGGACAGGGCCAACAGCCCCAGCATTTT. Its translation is CASRGPGQGQQPQHF.

The rearrangement joins TRBV5-1 to TRBJ1-1; TRBD1 matches 8 bases. The germline V gene encodes CDR1 SGHRS and CDR2 YFSETQ. Trimming took 2 bases from V and 6 from J; bases not matched to a gene: 6. This CDR3 comprises 14 residues. For the CDR3, the DNA is TGCGCCAGCAGCTTCAGACCAGGGGGCGCTGAAGCTTTCTTT. This codes for CASSFRPGGAEAFF.

The V gene is TRBV29-1, the J gene TRBJ2-5, with 11 bases fitting TRBD2. CDR3 length: 15 residues. Germline V CDR1 and CDR2: SQVTM, ANQGSEA. The junction had 7 bases not matched to a gene; V was cut back by 3 bases and J by 4 bases. CDR3 loop: CSVDRSSGRTETQYF. The CDR3 DNA reads TGCAGCGTTGATAGGTCTAGCGGGAGGACAGAGACCCAGTACTTC.

V usage is TRBV3-1 (or the pseudogene TRBV3-2) and J usage is TRBJ2-2, with TRBD2 identical over 8 bases. The germline V gene encodes CDR1 LGHDT and CDR2 YNNKEL (reference sequence). The trim removed 3 bases at V and 7 bases at J, leaving 7 bases unmatched. The CDR3 runs to 15 residues. The chain's CDR3 is CASSQGLGIGGELFF. The CDR3 DNA sequence: TGTGCCAGCAGCCAGGGACTAGGCATCGGCGGGGAGCTGTTTTTT.

Here the CDR3 reads CASSPFKGGYSNQPQHF. The DNA for the CDR3 is TGTGCCAGCAGCCCCTTCAAGGGGGGGTATAGCAATCAGCCCCAGCATTTT. The chain employs TRBV27 and TRBJ1-5, with D perhaps matching TRBD1 (6 bases). This CDR3 has 17 amino acids. V lost 6 bases, J lost 0 bases, and 18 bases lay in between. Germline loops: CDR1 MNHEY, CDR2 SMNVEV (reference sequence).

The J gene is TRBJ2-3, the V gene TRBV5-1; a weak D match, TRBD2 (7 bases). Germline V gene data show CDR1 as SGHRS and CDR2 as YFSETQ. V lost 3 bases, J lost 2 bases, and 19 bases lay in between. CDR3 length equals 17 residues. CDR3: CASSWQGGGFNTDTQYF. CDR3 in DNA: TGCGCCAGCAGCTGGCAGGGAGGGGGTTTCAACACAGATACGCAGTATTTT.

V usage is TRBV11-2 and J usage is TRBJ2-3, with D possibly TRBD2 on 5 matching bases. Germline V gene sequence: CDR1 SGHAT, CDR2 FQNNGV. V was trimmed by 5 bases and J by 2 bases, leaving 14 bases between them. There are 15 residues in the CDR3. The CDR3 loop reads CASSPEGPSTDTQYF. Here the CDR3 DNA reads TGTGCCAGCAGCCCCGAGGGCCCGTCCACAGATACGCAGTATTTT.

The V and J genes are TRBV19 and TRBJ2-3; D is ambiguous. Germline values: CDR1 LNHDA, CDR2 SQIVND (reference sequence). This CDR3 has 11 residues. Trimming removed 5 bases at V and 4 bases at J, with 4 bases between. CDR3 loop: CASSSADTQYF. The CDR3 DNA reads as TGTGCCAGTAGTTCCGCAGATACGCAGTATTTT.

The chain joins TRBV15 to TRBJ2-7, with 7 bases fitting TRBD2. This CDR3 has 14 amino acids. Germline V CDR1 and CDR2: LNHNV, YYDKDF (reference sequence). V lost 4 bases to trimming and J lost 4 bases; unmatched junction nucleotides: 7. CDR3 region: CATSNGLVSYEQYF. The CDR3 DNA reads as TGTGCCACCAGCAACGGACTAGTATCTTACGAGCAGTACTTC.

The chain uses TRBV5-5 and TRBJ2-2; TRBD2 matches 11 bases. Germline V lookup: CDR1 SGHKS, CDR2 YYEKEE (reference sequence). V trimming: 5 bases; J trimming: 0 bases; junction bases outside the gene matches: 12. The CDR3 spans 19 residues. For the CDR3, the DNA is TGTGCCAGCAGGGCAAGACTAGCGGGGTGGTCCGCGAACACCGGGGAGCTGTTTTTT. Translating it yields CASRARLAGWSANTGELFF.

This rearrangement joins TRBV5-1 to TRBJ1-1; no firm D call. CDR3 length: 11 residues. The V end lost 5 bases, the J end lost 4 bases, and 6 bases lay between the germline ends. The V gene's germline CDR1 is SGHRS and CDR2 YFSETQ. The DNA of the CDR3 is TGCGCCAGCAGGGGCTTCACTGAAGCTTTCTTT. The encoded protein is CASRGFTEAFF.